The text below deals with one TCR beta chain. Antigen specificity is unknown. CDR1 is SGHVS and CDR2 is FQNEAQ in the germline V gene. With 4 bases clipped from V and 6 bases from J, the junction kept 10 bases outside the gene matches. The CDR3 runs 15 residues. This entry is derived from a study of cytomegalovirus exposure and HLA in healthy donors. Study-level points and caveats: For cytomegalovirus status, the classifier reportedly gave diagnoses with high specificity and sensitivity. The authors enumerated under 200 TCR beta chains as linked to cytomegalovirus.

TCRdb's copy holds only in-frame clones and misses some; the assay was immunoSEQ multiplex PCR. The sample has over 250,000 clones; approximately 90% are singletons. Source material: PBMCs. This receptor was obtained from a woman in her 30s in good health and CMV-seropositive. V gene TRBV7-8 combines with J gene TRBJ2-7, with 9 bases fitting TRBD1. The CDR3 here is CASSSTGTGIGEQYF. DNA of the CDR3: TGTGCCAGCAGCTCCACCGGGACAGGGATAGGCGAGCAGTACTTC.